The 18 T cell receptor beta chains below were found in one sample sequenced in a study of radiotherapy plus CTLA-4 blockade in lung cancer. Measured with immunoSEQ multiplex PCR; TCRdb has only the in-frame clones, and not every one. The sample lists about 51,000 clones, 60% to 80% seen once, with about 2.2% in the top ten. Sequences were derived from peripheral blood, sampled from a patient treated with radiotherapy plus ipilimumab. These receptors were obtained from a human donor with non-small cell lung cancer whose response to radiotherapy plus ipilimumab could not be evaluated.

This chain connects TRBV6-6 to TRBJ1-2; a possible D gene is TRBD1 (6 bases). CDR1 MNHNY and CDR2 SVGAGI come from the germline V gene (reference sequence). V was clipped by 6 bases and J by 3 bases, with 14 bases between them. This CDR3 has 14 amino acids. Here the CDR3 reads CASRDSGGYYGYTF. CDR3 bases: TGTGCCAGCAGGGACAGTGGGGGTTACTATGGCTACACCTTC.

V and J are TRBV6-1 and TRBJ1-1; D is possibly TRBD1 (6 bases). The germline V gene has CDR1 MNHNS and CDR2 SASEGT. Between the trimmed V and J ends, which lost 4 bases and 4 bases, there was a span of 10 bases. The CDR3 is 13 residues long. The CDR3 is CASSAVRGTEAFF. In DNA form, the CDR3 reads TGTGCCAGCAGTGCGGTCAGGGGCACTGAAGCTTTCTTT.

This chain connects TRBV9 to TRBJ1-1; no firm D call. Germline CDR1 is SGDLS and CDR2 is YYNGEE. The CDR3 runs to 14 residues. Trimming shortened V by 2 bases and J by 0 bases, and 8 bases separated the two germline ends. CDR3 bases: TGTGCCAGCAGCGTGAACCACTTGAACACTGAAGCTTTCTTT. Translating gives CASSVNHLNTEAFF.

This clone came up once. CDR3 protein: CAGGLAGIGDTQYF. CDR3 DNA sequence: TGTGCCGGGGGACTAGCGGGGATCGGAGATACGCAGTATTTT. The chain uses TRBV7-2 and TRBJ2-3; 13 positions match TRBD2. This CDR3 comprises 14 residues. With 11 bases clipped from V and 5 bases from J, the junction kept 7 bases outside the gene matches. Per the germline V gene, CDR1 is SGHTA and CDR2 is FQGNSA. Variable domain in full (rest from reference TRBV7-2 and TRBJ2-3): GAGVSQSPSNKVTEKGKDVELRCDPISGHTALYWYRQSLGQGLEFLIYFQGNSAPDKSGLPSDRFSAERTGGSVSTLTIQRTQQEDSAVYLCAGGLAGIGDTQYFGPGTRLTVL.

This chain connects TRBV16 to TRBJ2-7; D might be TRBD2 (6 bases). The CDR3 is 14 amino acids. Germline V lookup: CDR1 KGHSY, CDR2 FQNENV. Trimming cost V 1 base and J 7 bases, with 14 bases left between them. The CDR3 here is CASSQLQGAGEQYF. The CDR3 nucleotides are TGTGCCAGCAGCCAATTGCAAGGTGCGGGGGAGCAGTACTTC.

The gene calls are TRBV7-6 and TRBJ2-5, with 9 bases that match TRBD2. The V gene end was trimmed by 0 bases and the J gene end by 1 base; junction bases not matched to a gene: 6. Looked up from germline, CDR1 is SGHVS and CDR2 is FNYEAQ. The CDR3 is 17 amino acids. CDR3 residues: CASSLASGAGGQETQYF. CDR3 nucleotide sequence: TGTGCCAGCAGCTTAGCGTCAGGAGCGGGGGGCCAAGAGACCCAGTACTTC. Supplemented by reference TRBV7-6 and TRBJ2-5, the full variable domain reads GAGVSQSPRYKVTKRGQDVALRCDPISGHVSLYWYRQALGQGPEFLTYFNYEAQQDKSGLPNDRFSAERPEGSISTLTIQRTEQRDSAMYRCASSLASGAGGQETQYFGPGTRLLVL.

This rearrangement joins TRBV15 to TRBJ1-2; TRBD1 aligns across 7 bases. Per the germline V gene, CDR1 is LNHNV and CDR2 is YYDKDF (reference sequence). V shed 7 bases and J 6 bases; nucleotides not matched to a gene: 11. This CDR3 is built from 14 residues. CDR3 sequence reads: CATTGVNRGDGYTF. The CDR3 DNA reads TGTGCCACCACCGGGGTCAACAGGGGCGATGGCTACACCTTC.

V usage is TRBV6-5 and J usage is TRBJ2-3, with D tentatively TRBD1 (5 bases). Per germline, CDR1 MNHEY and CDR2 SVGAGI. The CDR3 runs to 16 residues. Trimming cost V 1 base and J 0 bases, with 11 bases left between them. CDR3 DNA: TGTGCCAGCAGTTACTACCCCAGGACAAGCACAGATACGCAGTATTTT. As protein: CASSYYPRTSTDTQYF.

This clone is a singleton in its sample. The chain recombines TRBV2 with TRBJ1-2, with TRBD1 matching over 7 bases. V gave up 8 bases and J gave up 6 bases; unmatched junction bases: 12. CDR1 is SNHLY, CDR2 FYNNEI, per germline. CDR3 length: 14 amino acids. The CDR3 here is CASGRDRVFDGYTF. The CDR3, as DNA: TGTGCCAGCGGCAGGGACAGAGTATTTGATGGCTACACCTTC.

The chain uses TRBV5-1 and TRBJ1-4, with 9 nucleotides matching TRBD1. V gave up 0 bases and J gave up 0 bases; unmatched junction bases: 6. Germline CDR1 and CDR2: SGHRS and YFSETQ. The CDR3 length is 18 residues. CDR3 bases: TGCGCCAGCAGCTTGGCCCCGGGACAGGGCGCAACTAATGAAAAACTGTTTTTT. Translated: CASSLAPGQGATNEKLFF.

The chain is built from TRBV7-9 and TRBJ1-1; D is unresolved. The CDR3 covers 12 residues. The V and J ends lost 5 bases and 5 bases respectively, with 9 bases between them. Germline CDR1 SEHNR, CDR2 FQNEAQ (reference sequence). Written as DNA, the CDR3 is TGTGCCAGCAGCCACGCGGGGACTGAAGCTTTCTTT. Protein: CASSHAGTEAFF.

V gene TRBV18 combines with J gene TRBJ1-6; 10 bases map to TRBD1. V lost 0 bases to trimming and J lost 5 bases; unmatched junction nucleotides: 1. This CDR3 spans 16 amino acids. CDR1 and CDR2 from the germline V gene are KGHSH and LQKENI. The DNA of the CDR3 is TGTGCCAGCTCACCACCAGGGACAGGGGATAATTCACCCCTCCACTTT. Its protein product is CASSPPGTGDNSPLHF.

The CDR3 loop is CASSSSGSSGANVLTF. In nucleotides, the CDR3 is TGTGCCAGCAGCTCTAGCGGGTCCTCTGGGGCCAACGTCCTGACTTTC. The chain joins TRBV7-2 to TRBJ2-6; 8 bases are shared with TRBD2. This CDR3 has 16 amino acids. In germline, CDR1 is SGHTA, CDR2 FQGNSA. Trimming cost V 4 bases and J 0 bases; bases outside gene matches: 2.

This clone was picked up one time. The chain links TRBV18 to TRBJ2-5; 8 bases line up with TRBD1. CDR1 is KGHSH and CDR2 is LQKENI in the germline V gene. CDR3 length: 15 amino acids. V dropped 3 bases and J dropped 3; count of bases not matched to a gene: 6. The chain's CDR3 is CASSPQDRVEETQYF. DNA of the CDR3: TGTGCCAGCTCACCGCAGGACAGGGTCGAAGAGACCCAGTACTTC. The full variable domain, with the rest looked up from reference TRBV18 and TRBJ2-5, is NAGVMQNPRHLVRRRGQEARLRCSPMKGHSHVYWYRQLPEEGLKFMVYLQKENIIDESGMPKERFSAEFPKEGPSILRIQQVVRGDSAAYFCASSPQDRVEETQYFGPGTRLLVL.

V is TRBV4-1 and J is TRBJ1-1; D may be TRBD1 (5 bases). Trimming shortened V by 2 bases and J by 0 bases, and 10 bases separated the two germline ends. This CDR3 comprises 15 residues. The germline CDR1 and CDR2 sequences are MGHRA and YSYEKL. This CDR3 reads CASSQSDSLNTEAFF. The CDR3 DNA sequence: TGCGCCAGCAGCCAATCTGACAGCCTGAACACTGAAGCTTTCTTT.

This clone was detected once. The gene calls are TRBV4-3 and TRBJ2-6; 7 nucleotides agree with TRBD2. Germline lookup yields CDR1 LGHNA and CDR2 YSLEER. Trimming took 0 bases from V and 0 from J; bases not matched to a gene: 8. The CDR3 has 19 residues. The CDR3 sequence is CASSQDYAGVRSGANVLTF. The CDR3 bases are TGCGCCAGCAGCCAAGACTATGCGGGAGTCCGCTCTGGGGCCAACGTCCTGACTTTC.

In DNA, the CDR3 is TGCGCCAGCAGCCACGTCGCGCTAGGACAGAGTAACTATGGCTACACCTTC. This gives the protein CASSHVALGQSNYGYTF. The rearrangement joins TRBV4-3 to TRBJ1-2, with D perhaps matching TRBD1 (6 bases). This CDR3 contains 17 residues. V lost 3 bases, J lost 1 base, and 18 bases lay in between. Germline CDR1 LGHNA, CDR2 YSLEER.

This chain joins TRBV25-1 and TRBJ2-5; 7 bases map to TRBD1. Germline V gene lookup returns CDR1 MGHDK and CDR2 SYGVNS. The CDR3 consists of 13 residues. The trim removed 10 bases at V and 5 bases at J, leaving 10 bases unmatched. The CDR3 DNA reads as TGTGCCACCCGAGGGGGCCCGAGGGAGACCCAGTACTTC. Translated: CATRGGPRETQYF.